Listed below are T cell receptor beta chains from one sample, sequenced in a study of STAT5B mutations in CD4+ large granular lymphocyte leukemia. The assay was immunoSEQ multiplex PCR, and TCRdb's table has in-frame clones only and misses some. Of 25,000 to 35,000 clones listed, 78% were seen once; the top ten hold 2% to 3%. The sample comprised CD4+ T cells from blood buffy coats. These receptors originate from a human donor in good health. Each CDR3 is given with its conserved first and last residue. D genes are given only for firm matches.

d_call	v_call	cdr3_aa
-	TRBV7-8	CASSLGPGTDTQYF
-	TRBV18	CASSPQGTHGDEQYF
-	TRBV19	CASRTTSTGELFF
-	TRBV7-9	CASTTSVLDSPLHF
-	TRBV28	CASATTGYNSPLHF
TRBD1	TRBV28	CASSLLGTGALSEKLFF
TRBD2	TRBV19	CASSVKTSDTQYF
-	TRBV9	CASSVGGGTYNEQFF
-	TRBV11-2	CASSLGASYGYTF
-	TRBV19	CASRAGEAGANVLTF
-	TRBV19	CASSGQNTEAFF
TRBD1	TRBV5-4	CASSPTWDRVWTEAFF
TRBD2	TRBV7-3	CASSSKREGRDWRYF